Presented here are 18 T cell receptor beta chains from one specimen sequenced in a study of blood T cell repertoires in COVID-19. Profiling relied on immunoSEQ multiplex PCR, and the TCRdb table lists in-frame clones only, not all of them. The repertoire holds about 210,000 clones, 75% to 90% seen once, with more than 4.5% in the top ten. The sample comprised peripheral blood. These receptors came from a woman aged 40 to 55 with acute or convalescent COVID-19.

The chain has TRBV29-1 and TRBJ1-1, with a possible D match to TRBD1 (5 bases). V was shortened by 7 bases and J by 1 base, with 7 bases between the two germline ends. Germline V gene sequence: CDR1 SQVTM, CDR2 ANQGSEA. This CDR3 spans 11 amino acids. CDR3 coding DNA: TGCAGCGGCGGACAGAACACTGAAGCTTTCTTT. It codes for CSGGQNTEAFF.

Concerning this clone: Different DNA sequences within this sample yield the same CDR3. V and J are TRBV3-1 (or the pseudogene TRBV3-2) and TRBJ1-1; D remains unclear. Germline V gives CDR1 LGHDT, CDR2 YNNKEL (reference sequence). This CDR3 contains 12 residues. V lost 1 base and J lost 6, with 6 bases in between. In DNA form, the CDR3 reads TGTGCCAGCAGCCAAGCTACAGCTGAAGCTTTCTTT. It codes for CASSQATAEAFF.

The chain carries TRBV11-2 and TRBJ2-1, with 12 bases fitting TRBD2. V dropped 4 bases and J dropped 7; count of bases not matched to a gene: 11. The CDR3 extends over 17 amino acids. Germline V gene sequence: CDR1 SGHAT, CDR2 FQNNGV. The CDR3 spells CASSSSAASGGGNEQFF. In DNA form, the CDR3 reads TGTGCCAGCAGCTCTTCGGCGGCTAGCGGGGGGGGGAATGAGCAGTTCTTC.

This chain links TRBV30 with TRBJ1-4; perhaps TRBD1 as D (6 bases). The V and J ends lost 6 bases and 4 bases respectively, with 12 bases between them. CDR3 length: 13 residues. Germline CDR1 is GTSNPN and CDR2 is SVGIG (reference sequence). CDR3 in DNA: TGTGCCTGTTACGGACAGATTAATGAAAAACTGTTTTTT. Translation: CACYGQINEKLFF.

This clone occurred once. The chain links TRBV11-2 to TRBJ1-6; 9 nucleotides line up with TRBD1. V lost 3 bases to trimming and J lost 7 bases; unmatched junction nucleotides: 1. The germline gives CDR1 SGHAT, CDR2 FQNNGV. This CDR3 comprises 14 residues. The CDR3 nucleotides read TGTGCCAGCAGCTTTGGGACAGGGAATTCACCCCTCCACTTT. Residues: CASSFGTGNSPLHF.

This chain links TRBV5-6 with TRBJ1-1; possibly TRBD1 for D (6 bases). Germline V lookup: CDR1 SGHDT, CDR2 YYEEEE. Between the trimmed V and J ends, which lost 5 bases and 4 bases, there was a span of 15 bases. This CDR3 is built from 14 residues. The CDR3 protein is CASSNEDRSTEAFF. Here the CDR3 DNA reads TGTGCCAGCAGTAATGAGGACAGAAGCACTGAAGCTTTCTTT.

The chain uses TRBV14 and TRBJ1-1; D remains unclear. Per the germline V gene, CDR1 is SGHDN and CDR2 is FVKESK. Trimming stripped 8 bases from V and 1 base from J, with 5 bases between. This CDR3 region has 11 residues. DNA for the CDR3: TGTGCCAGCTCCGGGAACACTGAAGCTTTCTTT. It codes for CASSGNTEAFF. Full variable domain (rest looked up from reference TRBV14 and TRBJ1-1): EAGVTQFPSHSVIEKGQTVTLRCDPISGHDNLYWYRRVMGKEIKFLLHFVKESKQDESGMPNNRFLAERTGGTYSTLKVQPAELEDSGVYFCASSGNTEAFFGQGTRLTVV.

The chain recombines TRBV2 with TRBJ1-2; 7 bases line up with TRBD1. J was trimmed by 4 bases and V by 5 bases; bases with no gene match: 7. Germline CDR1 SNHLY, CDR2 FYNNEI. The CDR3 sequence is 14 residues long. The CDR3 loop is CASSLLGTAYGYTF. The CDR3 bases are TGTGCCAGCAGTTTACTCGGGACAGCCTATGGCTACACCTTC.

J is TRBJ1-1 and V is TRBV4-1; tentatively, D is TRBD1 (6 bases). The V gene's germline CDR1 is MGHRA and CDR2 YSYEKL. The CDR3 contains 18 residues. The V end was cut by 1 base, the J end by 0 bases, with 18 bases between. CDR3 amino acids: CASSQGPGEGGVNTEAFF. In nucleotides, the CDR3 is TGCGCCAGCAGCCAAGGCCCAGGGGAGGGCGGCGTGAACACTGAAGCTTTCTTT.

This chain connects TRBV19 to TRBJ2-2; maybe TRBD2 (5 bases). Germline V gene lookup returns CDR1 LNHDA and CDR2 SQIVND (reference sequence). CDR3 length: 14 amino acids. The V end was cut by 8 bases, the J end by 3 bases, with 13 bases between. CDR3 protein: CASSGRGDTGELFF. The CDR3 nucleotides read TGTGCCAGTTCGGGTCGGGGTGACACCGGGGAGCTGTTTTTT.

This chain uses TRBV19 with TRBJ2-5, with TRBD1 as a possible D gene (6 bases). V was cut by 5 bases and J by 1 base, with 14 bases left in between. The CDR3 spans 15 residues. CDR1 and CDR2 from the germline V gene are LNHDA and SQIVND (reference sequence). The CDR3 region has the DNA TGTGCCAGTAGTGCCTTACAGGGAAGCCAAGAGACCCAGTACTTC. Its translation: CASSALQGSQETQYF.

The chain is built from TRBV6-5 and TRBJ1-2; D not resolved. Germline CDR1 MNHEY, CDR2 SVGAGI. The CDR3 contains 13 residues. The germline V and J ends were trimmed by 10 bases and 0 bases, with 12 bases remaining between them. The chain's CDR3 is CATGSAPNYGYTF. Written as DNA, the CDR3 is TGTGCCACGGGGTCAGCGCCTAACTATGGCTACACCTTC.

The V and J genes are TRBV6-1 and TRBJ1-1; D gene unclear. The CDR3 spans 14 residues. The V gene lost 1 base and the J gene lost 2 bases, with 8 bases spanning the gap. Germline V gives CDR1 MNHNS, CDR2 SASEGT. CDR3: CASSEVEVNTEAFF. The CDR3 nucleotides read TGTGCCAGCAGTGAAGTGGAGGTAAACACTGAAGCTTTCTTT.

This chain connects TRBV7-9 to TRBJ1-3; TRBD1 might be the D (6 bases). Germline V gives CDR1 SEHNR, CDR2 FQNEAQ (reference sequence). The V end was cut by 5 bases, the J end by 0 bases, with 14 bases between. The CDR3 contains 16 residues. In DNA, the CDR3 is TGTGCCAGCAGCGCCACAGGGAGTAGCTCTGGAAACACCATATATTTT. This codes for CASSATGSSSGNTIYF.

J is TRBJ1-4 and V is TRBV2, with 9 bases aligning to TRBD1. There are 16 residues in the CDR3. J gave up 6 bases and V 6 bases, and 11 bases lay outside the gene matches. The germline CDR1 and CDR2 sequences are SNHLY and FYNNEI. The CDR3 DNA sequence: TGTGCCAGCAGCCTCGGACAGGGGCCCTACGATGAAAAACTGTTTTTT. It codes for CASSLGQGPYDEKLFF.

The CDR3 DNA reads TGTGCCAGCAGCTTACGGGGGTCGTCGTGGAACACTGAAGCTTTCTTT. The encoded protein is CASSLRGSSWNTEAFF. The chain carries TRBV7-9 and TRBJ1-1; tentative D call: TRBD1 (5 bases). The CDR3 length is 16 residues. The germline V and J ends were trimmed by 2 bases and 1 base, with 14 bases remaining between them. The germline CDR1 and CDR2 sequences are SEHNR and FQNEAQ (reference sequence).

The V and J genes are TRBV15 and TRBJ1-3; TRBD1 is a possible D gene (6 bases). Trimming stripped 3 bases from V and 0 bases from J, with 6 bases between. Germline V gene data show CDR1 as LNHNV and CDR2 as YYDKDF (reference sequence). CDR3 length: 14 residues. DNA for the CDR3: TGTGCCACCAGCAGGGACAGCTCTGGAAACACCATATATTTT. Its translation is CATSRDSSGNTIYF.

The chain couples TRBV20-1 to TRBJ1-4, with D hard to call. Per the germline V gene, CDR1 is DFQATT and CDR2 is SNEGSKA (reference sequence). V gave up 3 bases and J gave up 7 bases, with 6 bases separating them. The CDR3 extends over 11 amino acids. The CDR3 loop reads CSASVREKLFF. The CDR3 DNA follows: TGCAGTGCTAGCGTCCGTGAAAAACTGTTTTTT.